This T cell receptor beta chain was sequenced for a study of T cell responses to AZD1222 COVID-19 vaccine. Germline-derived CDR1 and CDR2 are MGHRA and YSYEKL. This CDR3 has 15 amino acids. V lost 4 bases and J 0 bases, leaving 13 bases between the germline ends. Method: immunoSEQ multiplex PCR; TCRdb's copy keeps in-frame clones and lacks some. Of fewer than 120,000 clones listed, about nine tenths are singletons. The clonotype comes from an adult in good health. Sample: peripheral blood, taken on day 0 of AZD1222 vaccination. The V and J genes are TRBV4-1 and TRBJ2-7; the D gene is possibly TRBD2 (5 bases). CDR3 residues: CASSPPSRSSYEQYF. DNA of the CDR3: TGCGCCAGCAGCCCGCCTAGCAGGAGCTCCTACGAGCAGTACTTC.